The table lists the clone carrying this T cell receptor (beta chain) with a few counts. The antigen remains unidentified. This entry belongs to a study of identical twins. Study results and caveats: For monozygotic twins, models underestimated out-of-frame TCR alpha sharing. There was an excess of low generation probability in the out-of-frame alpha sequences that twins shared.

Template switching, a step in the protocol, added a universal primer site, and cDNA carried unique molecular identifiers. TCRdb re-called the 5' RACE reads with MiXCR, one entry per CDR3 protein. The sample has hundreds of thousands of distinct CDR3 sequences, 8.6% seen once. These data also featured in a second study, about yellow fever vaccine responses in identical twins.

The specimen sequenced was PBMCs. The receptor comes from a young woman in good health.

CDR3 in DNA: TGCAGCGTAATTACTAGCGGGAGTGATCTCTCCGAGCAGTACTTC. Amino acid sequence: CSVITSGSDLSEQYF. V is TRBV29-1 and J is TRBJ2-7; 11 bases are shared with TRBD2. CDR1 and CDR2 (germline): SQVTM, ANQGSEA. After removal of 6 bases from V and 6 bases from J, the junction contained 13 bases not matched to a gene. The CDR3 is 15 residues long.